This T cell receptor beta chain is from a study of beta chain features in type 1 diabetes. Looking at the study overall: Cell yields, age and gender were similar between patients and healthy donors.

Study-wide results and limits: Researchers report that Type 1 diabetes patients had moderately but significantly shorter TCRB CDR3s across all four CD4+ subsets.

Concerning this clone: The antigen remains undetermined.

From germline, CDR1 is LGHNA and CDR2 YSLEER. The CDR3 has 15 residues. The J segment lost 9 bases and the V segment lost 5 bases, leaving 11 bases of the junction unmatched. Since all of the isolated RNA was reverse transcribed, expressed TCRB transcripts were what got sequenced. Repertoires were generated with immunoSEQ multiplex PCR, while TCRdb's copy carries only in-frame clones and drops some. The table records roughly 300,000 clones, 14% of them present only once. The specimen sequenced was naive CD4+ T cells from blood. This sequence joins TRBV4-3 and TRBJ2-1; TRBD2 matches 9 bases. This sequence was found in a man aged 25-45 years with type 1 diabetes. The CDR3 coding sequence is TGCGCCAGCAGCTATAGAAGGACTAGCGCTTCTGAGCAGTTCTTC. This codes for CASSYRRTSASEQFF.